Following are 10 T cell receptor beta chains from one sample sequenced in a study of PD-1 blockade in classical Hodgkin lymphoma. Each and every patient relapsed after autologous stem cell transplantation, and patients got differing brentuximab vedotin exposure. Some clones are missing from TCRdb's copy, which holds only in-frame ones; the method was immunoSEQ multiplex PCR. The sample holds around 91,000 clones, roughly 76% seen once. The material was peripheral blood mononuclear cells (PBMCs), obtained before the second cycle of nivolumab. The receptor source for this set is a human donor with classical Hodgkin lymphoma.

This chain uses TRBV5-1 with TRBJ2-5; 8 nucleotides align to TRBD1. The ends lost 0 bases at V and 4 bases at J; junction bases unmatched: 5. CDR1 is SGHRS and CDR2 is YFSETQ in the germline V gene. This CDR3 is 15 amino acids long. CDR3 in DNA: TGCGCCAGCAGCTTGGCCGCAGGGGGCTCAGAGACCCAGTACTTC. Amino acids: CASSLAAGGSETQYF. Based on the CDR3 plus reference TRBV5-1 and TRBJ2-5, the full variable domain is KAGVTQTPRYLIKTRGQQVTLSCSPISGHRSVSWYQQTPGQGLQFLFEYFSETQRNKGNFPGRFSGRQFSNSRSEMNVSTLELGDSALYLCASSLAAGGSETQYFGPGTRLLVL.

The rearrangement joins TRBV25-1 to TRBJ2-1; 9 bases are shared with TRBD2. Germline CDR1 reads MGHDK; CDR2 reads SYGVNS. J was trimmed by 5 bases and V by 3 bases; bases with no gene match: 8. This CDR3 is 16 amino acids long. The CDR3 nucleotides read TGTGCCAGCAGTGAGCCTGGACTAGCGATTCACAATGAGCAGTTCTTC. It codes for CASSEPGLAIHNEQFF. The variable domain in full, with the rest retrieved from reference TRBV25-1 and TRBJ2-1, is EADIYQTPRYLVIGTGKKITLECSQTMGHDKMYWYQQDPGMELHLIHYSYGVNSTEKGDLSSESTVSRIRTEHFPLTLESARPSHTSQYLCASSEPGLAIHNEQFFGPGTRLTVL.

CDR3 protein: CATSRGRWEGQGEQYF. CDR3 coding DNA: TGTGCCACCAGCAGAGGGAGGTGGGAGGGCCAAGGCGAGCAGTACTTC. This chain links TRBV15 with TRBJ2-7, with 7 bases matching TRBD2. V lost 1 base, J lost 6 bases, and 12 bases stayed unmatched. The CDR3 spans 16 residues. From germline, CDR1 is LNHNV and CDR2 YYDKDF (reference sequence).

The rearrangement uses TRBV19 and TRBJ1-1; 10 bases fit TRBD1. The CDR3 covers 14 residues. The J segment lost 3 bases and the V segment lost 6 bases, leaving 4 bases of the junction unmatched. The germline CDR1 and CDR2 sequences are LNHDA and SQIVND (reference sequence). CDR3 region: CASRRDRGHTEAFF. CDR3 DNA: TGTGCCAGTAGAAGAGACAGGGGGCACACTGAAGCTTTCTTT.

The rearrangement links TRBV15 to TRBJ1-2; TRBD1 agrees at 9 bases. V lost 0 bases, J lost 8 bases, and 10 bases stayed unmatched. Germline loops: CDR1 LNHNV, CDR2 YYDKDF (reference sequence). The CDR3 is made up of 16 amino acids. This CDR3 is CATSRDQGQGLGGYTF. CDR3 DNA: TGTGCCACCAGCAGAGATCAGGGACAGGGCCTCGGCGGCTACACCTTC.

This sequence joins TRBV28 and TRBJ2-5, with D tentatively TRBD1 or TRBD2 (6 bases each). Deletions cut 4 bases from V and 1 base from J, with 22 bases between. Germline-derived CDR1 and CDR2 are MDHEN and SYDVKM. This CDR3 has 18 amino acids. The CDR3 DNA follows: TGTGCCAGCAGTTCCATGGGGGGCCGGGGGCCCAGCCAAGAGACCCAGTACTTC. Its translation: CASSSMGGRGPSQETQYF. Filled out from reference TRBV28 and TRBJ2-5, the complete variable domain reads DVKVTQSSRYLVKRTGEKVFLECVQDMDHENMFWYRQDPGLGLRLIYFSYDVKMKEKGDIPEGYSVSREKKERFSLILESASTNQTSMYLCASSSMGGRGPSQETQYFGPGTRLLVL.

The V gene is TRBV5-6, the J gene TRBJ1-2; 10 positions agree with TRBD1. This CDR3 is built from 17 residues. CDR1 is SGHDT and CDR2 is YYEEEE in the germline V gene. The trim removed 4 bases at V and 4 bases at J, leaving 13 bases unmatched. This chain's CDR3 is CASSQTGRGQGLYGYTF. In nucleotides, the CDR3 is TGTGCCAGCAGCCAGACTGGTCGGGGACAGGGGCTCTATGGCTACACCTTC.

To note about this clone: Germline and junction disagree at one end, which may indicate a read error. The chain couples TRBV13 to TRBJ2-1; perhaps TRBD2 as D (5 bases). Germline V gene lookup returns CDR1 PRHDT and CDR2 FYEKMQ (reference sequence). The CDR3 sequence is 12 residues long. CDR3 amino acids: CASSANPSFALF. The CDR3 DNA is TGTGCCAGCAGCGCGAACCCTAGCTTCGCGCTCTTC.

The chain links TRBV5-4 to TRBJ2-5; TRBD1 matches 8 bases. The V gene end was trimmed by 1 base and the J gene end by 5 bases; junction bases not matched to a gene: 7. The CDR3 runs to 15 residues. CDR1 and CDR2 (germline): SGHNT, YYREEE (reference sequence). DNA for the CDR3: TGTGCCAGCAGCTTGTTACCTGGACAGGGTGAGACCCAGTACTTC. Translating gives CASSLLPGQGETQYF.

V gene TRBV5-4 combines with J gene TRBJ1-1; D uncertain. V was pared by 1 base and J by 1 base, with 2 bases between. In germline, CDR1 is SGHNT, CDR2 YYREEE (reference sequence). The CDR3 contains 12 residues. The CDR3 reads CASSLKNTEAFF. CDR3 DNA: TGTGCCAGCAGCTTGAAGAACACTGAAGCTTTCTTT.